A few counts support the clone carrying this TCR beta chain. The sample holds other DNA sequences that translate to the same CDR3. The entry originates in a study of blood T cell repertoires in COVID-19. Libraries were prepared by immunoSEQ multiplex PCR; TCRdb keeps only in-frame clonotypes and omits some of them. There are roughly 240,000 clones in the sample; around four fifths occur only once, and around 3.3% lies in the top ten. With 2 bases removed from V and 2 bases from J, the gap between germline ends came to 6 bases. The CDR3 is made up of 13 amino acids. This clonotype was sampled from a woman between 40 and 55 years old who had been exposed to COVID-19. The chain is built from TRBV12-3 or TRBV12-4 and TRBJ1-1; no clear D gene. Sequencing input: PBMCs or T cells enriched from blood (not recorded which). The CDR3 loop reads CASSLTVNTEAFF. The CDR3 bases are TGTGCCAGCAGTTTAACAGTCAACACTGAAGCTTTCTTT.